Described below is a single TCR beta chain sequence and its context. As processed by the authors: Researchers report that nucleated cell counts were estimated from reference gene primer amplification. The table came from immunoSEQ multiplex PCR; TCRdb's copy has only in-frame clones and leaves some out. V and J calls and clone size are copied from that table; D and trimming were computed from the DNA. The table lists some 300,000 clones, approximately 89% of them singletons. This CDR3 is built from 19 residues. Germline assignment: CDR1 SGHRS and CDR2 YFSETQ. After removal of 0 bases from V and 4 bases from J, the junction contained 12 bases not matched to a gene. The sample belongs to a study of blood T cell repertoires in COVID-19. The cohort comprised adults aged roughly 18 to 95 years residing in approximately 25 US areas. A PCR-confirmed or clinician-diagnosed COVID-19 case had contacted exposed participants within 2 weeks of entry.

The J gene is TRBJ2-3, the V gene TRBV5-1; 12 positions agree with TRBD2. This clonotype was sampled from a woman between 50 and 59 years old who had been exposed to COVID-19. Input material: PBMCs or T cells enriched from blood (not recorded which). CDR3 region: CASSLGNLAGGPWADTQYF. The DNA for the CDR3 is TGCGCCAGCAGCTTGGGAAACCTAGCGGGGGGGCCTTGGGCAGATACGCAGTATTTT. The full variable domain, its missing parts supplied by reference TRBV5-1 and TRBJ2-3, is KAGVTQTPRYLIKTRGQQVTLSCSPISGHRSVSWYQQTPGQGLQFLFEYFSETQRNKGNFPGRFSGRQFSNSRSEMNVSTLELGDSALYLCASSLGNLAGGPWADTQYFGPGTRLTVL.